The 6 T cell receptor beta chains below come from one sample, sequenced in a study of blood T cell repertoires in COVID-19. Assay: immunoSEQ multiplex PCR; the TCRdb copy retains only in-frame clones and omits some. Here the sample spans around 220,000 clones, roughly 84% being singletons. The sample consisted of peripheral blood. Every receptor here comes from a woman aged 40 to 50 with active or convalescent COVID-19.

This clone has at least ten counts. The chain is built from TRBV10-1 and TRBJ1-1; 8 bases agree with TRBD1. After removal of 6 bases from V and 1 base from J, the junction contained 7 bases not matched to a gene. Germline-derived CDR1 and CDR2 are WNHNN and SYGVQD (reference sequence). This CDR3 spans 15 amino acids. In DNA, the CDR3 is TGCGCCAGCAGCCGGACAGGGTTTCCGAACACTGAAGCTTTCTTT. Protein sequence: CASSRTGFPNTEAFF.

The V call is TRBV6-1, the J call TRBJ1-4; 7 bases match TRBD1. CDR3 size: 16 residues. Germline-derived CDR1 and CDR2 are MNHNS and SASEGT. V shed 4 bases and J 8 bases; nucleotides not matched to a gene: 13. The CDR3 spells CASSVSTGSGGEKLFF. The DNA for the CDR3 is TGTGCCAGCAGTGTATCGACAGGGAGCGGTGGAGAAAAACTGTTTTTT.

This chain joins TRBV19 and TRBJ2-1; TRBD2 matches 10 bases. This CDR3 spans 15 amino acids. J lost 3 bases, V lost 7 bases, and 6 bases had no gene match. Looked up from germline, CDR1 is LNHDA and CDR2 is SQIVND (reference sequence). CDR3 region: CASTHQRGGYNEQFF. For the CDR3, the DNA is TGTGCCAGTACCCACCAGCGGGGGGGCTACAATGAGCAGTTCTTC.

The chain joins TRBV9 to TRBJ2-1, with TRBD2 as a possible D gene (6 bases). V lost 3 bases to trimming and J lost 2 bases, with 12 bases between them. The CDR3 has 15 residues. Germline V gene data show CDR1 as SGDLS and CDR2 as YYNGEE. As DNA, the CDR3 is TGTGCCAGCAGCGGGGGACTGGGGGCCTACAATGAGCAGTTCTTC. Its protein product is CASSGGLGAYNEQFF.

This chain uses TRBV3-1 (or the pseudogene TRBV3-2) with TRBJ1-3, with a tentative D call TRBD1 (6 bases). The CDR3 spans 15 residues. Trimming took 5 bases from V and 2 from J, leaving 13 bases between them. The germline gives CDR1 LGHDT, CDR2 YNNKEL (reference sequence). The CDR3, as DNA: TGTGCCAGCAGCTTACGGCGGACAGCTGGAAACACCATATATTTT. Its translation: CASSLRRTAGNTIYF.

The chain links TRBV6-4 to TRBJ1-6, with D perhaps matching TRBD1 (6 bases). The germline gives CDR1 MRHNA, CDR2 SNTAGT. Trimming shortened V by 6 bases and J by 6 bases, and 15 bases separated the two germline ends. This CDR3 is built from 15 residues. The CDR3 DNA is TGTGCCAGCAGGCCCGCAGGGGCCATTAATTCACCCCTCCACTTT. Residues: CASRPAGAINSPLHF.